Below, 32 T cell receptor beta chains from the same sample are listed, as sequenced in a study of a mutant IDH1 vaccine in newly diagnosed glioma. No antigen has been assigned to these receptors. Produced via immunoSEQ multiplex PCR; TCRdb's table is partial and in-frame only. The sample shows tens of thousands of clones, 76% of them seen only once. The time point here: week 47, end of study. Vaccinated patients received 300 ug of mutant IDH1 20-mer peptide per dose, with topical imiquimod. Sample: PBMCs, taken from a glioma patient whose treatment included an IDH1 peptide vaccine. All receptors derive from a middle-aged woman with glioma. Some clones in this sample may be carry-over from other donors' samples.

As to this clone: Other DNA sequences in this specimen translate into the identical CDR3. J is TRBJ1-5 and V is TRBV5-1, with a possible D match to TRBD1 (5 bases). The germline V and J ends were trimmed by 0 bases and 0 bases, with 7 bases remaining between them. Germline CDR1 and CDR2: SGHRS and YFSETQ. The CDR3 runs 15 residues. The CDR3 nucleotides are TGCGCCAGCAGCTTGGGGGGCAATAGCAATCAGCCCCAGCATTTT. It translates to CASSLGGNSNQPQHF.

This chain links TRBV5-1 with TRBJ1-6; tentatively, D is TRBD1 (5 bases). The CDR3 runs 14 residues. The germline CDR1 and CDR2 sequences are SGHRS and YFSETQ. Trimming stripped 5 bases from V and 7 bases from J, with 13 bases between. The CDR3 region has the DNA TGCGCCAGCAGAGCCGGGACGGCGAATTCACCCCTCCACTTT. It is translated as CASRAGTANSPLHF.

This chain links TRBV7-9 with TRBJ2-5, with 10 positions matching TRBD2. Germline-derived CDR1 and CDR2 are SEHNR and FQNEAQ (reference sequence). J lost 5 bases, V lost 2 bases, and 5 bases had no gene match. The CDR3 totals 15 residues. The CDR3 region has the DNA TGTGCCAGCAGCTTACTGATTAGCGGGGGGGAGACCCAGTACTTC. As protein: CASSLLISGGETQYF. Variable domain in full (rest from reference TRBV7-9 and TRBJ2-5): DTGVSQNPRHKITKRGQNVTFRCDPISEHNRLYWYRQTLGQGPEFLTYFQNEAQLEKSRLLSDRFSAERPKGSFSTLEIQRTEQGDSAMYLCASSLLISGGETQYFGPGTRLLVL.

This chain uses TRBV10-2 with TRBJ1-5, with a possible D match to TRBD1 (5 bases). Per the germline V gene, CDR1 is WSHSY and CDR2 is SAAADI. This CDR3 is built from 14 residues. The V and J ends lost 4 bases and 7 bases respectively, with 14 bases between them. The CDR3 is CASSVNRMGQPQHF. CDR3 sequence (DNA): TGCGCCAGCAGTGTCAACAGGATGGGACAGCCCCAGCATTTT.

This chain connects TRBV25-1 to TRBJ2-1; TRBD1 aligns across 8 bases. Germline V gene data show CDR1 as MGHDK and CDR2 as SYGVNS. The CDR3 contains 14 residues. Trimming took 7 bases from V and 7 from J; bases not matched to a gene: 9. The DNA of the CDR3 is TGTGCCAGCACCCAATGGACAGGGCGGAATGAGCAGTTCTTC. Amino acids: CASTQWTGRNEQFF.

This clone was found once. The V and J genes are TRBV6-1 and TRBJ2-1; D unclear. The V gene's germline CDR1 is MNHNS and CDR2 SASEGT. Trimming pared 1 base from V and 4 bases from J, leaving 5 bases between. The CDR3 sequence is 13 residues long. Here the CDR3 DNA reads TGTGCCAGCAGTGAAGGCATTTACAATGAGCAGTTCTTC. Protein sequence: CASSEGIYNEQFF.

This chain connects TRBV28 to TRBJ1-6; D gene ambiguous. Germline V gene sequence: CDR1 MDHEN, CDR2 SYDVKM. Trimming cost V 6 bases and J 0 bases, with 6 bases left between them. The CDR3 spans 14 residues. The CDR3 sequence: CASRGGSYNSPLHF. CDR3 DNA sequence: TGTGCCAGCAGGGGCGGCTCCTATAATTCACCCCTCCACTTT. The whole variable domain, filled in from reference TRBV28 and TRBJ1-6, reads DVKVTQSSRYLVKRTGEKVFLECVQDMDHENMFWYRQDPGLGLRLIYFSYDVKMKEKGDIPEGYSVSREKKERFSLILESASTNQTSMYLCASRGGSYNSPLHFGNGTRLTVT.

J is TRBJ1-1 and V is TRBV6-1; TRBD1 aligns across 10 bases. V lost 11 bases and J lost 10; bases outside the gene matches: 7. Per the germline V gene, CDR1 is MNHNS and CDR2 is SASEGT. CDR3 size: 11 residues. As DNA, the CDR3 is TGTGCCGCCAGACAGGGGGCGGGAGCTTTCTTT. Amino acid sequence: CAARQGAGAFF.

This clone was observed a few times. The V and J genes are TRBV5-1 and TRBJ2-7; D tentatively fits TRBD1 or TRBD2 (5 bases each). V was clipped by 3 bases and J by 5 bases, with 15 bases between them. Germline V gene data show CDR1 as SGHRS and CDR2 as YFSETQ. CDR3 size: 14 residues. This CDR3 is CASSSTPGHDEQYF. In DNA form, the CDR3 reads TGCGCCAGCAGCTCTACACCGGGGCACGACGAGCAGTACTTC.

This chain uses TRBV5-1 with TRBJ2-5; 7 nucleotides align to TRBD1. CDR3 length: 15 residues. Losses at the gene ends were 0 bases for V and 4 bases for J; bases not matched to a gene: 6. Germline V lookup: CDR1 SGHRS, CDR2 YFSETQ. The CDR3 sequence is CASSLGDRGGETQYF. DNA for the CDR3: TGCGCCAGCAGCTTGGGGGACAGAGGGGGAGAGACCCAGTACTTC.

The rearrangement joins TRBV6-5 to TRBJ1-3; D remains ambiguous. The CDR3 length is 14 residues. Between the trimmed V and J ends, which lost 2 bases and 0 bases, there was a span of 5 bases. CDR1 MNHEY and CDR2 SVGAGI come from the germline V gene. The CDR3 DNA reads TGTGCCAGCAGTTACAGTGTCTCTGGAAACACCATATATTTT. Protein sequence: CASSYSVSGNTIYF.

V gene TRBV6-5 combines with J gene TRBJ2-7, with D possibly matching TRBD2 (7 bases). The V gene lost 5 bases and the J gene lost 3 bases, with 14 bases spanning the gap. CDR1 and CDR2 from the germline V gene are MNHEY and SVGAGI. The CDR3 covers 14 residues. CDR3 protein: CASSATRGGYEQYF. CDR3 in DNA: TGTGCCAGCAGTGCCACTAGGGGGGGCTACGAGCAGTACTTC.

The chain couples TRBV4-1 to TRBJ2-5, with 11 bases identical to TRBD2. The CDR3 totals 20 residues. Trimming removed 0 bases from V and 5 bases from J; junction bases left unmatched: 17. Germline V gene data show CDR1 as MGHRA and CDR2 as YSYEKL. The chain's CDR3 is CASSQDPGEGSGGAWETQYF. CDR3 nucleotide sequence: TGCGCCAGCAGCCAAGACCCCGGCGAGGGTAGCGGGGGGGCGTGGGAGACCCAGTACTTC.

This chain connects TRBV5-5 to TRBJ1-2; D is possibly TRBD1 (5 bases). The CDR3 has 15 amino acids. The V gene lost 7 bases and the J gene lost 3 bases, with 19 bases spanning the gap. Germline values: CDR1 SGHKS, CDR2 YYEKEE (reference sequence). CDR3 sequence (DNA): TGTGCCAGCCAAAAGGGGAGGAACGGCGACTATGGCTACACCTTC. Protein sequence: CASQKGRNGDYGYTF. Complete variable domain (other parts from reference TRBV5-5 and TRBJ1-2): DAGVTQSPTHLIKTRGQQVTLRCSPISGHKSVSWYQQVLGQGPQFIFQYYEKEERGRGNFPDRFSARQFPNYSSELNVNALLLGDSALYLCASQKGRNGDYGYTFGSGTRLTVV.

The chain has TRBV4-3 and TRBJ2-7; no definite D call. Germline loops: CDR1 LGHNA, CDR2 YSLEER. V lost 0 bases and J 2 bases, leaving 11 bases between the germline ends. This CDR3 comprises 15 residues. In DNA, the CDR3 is TGCGCCAGCAGCCAAGATATAGGACGGCCCTACGAGCAGTACTTC. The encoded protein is CASSQDIGRPYEQYF.

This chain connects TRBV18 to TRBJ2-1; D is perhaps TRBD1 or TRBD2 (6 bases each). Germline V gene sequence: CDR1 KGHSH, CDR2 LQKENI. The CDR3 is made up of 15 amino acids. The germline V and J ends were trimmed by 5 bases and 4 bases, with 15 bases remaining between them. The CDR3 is CASSELRGEYNEQFF. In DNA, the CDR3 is TGTGCCAGCTCAGAGCTAAGGGGGGAATACAATGAGCAGTTCTTC.

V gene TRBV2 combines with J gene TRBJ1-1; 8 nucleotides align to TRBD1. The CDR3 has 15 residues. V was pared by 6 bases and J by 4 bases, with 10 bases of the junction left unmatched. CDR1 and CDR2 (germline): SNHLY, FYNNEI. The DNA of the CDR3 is TGTGCCAGCAGGGGGGTACAGGGGGGAGGCACTGAAGCTTTCTTT. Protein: CASRGVQGGGTEAFF.

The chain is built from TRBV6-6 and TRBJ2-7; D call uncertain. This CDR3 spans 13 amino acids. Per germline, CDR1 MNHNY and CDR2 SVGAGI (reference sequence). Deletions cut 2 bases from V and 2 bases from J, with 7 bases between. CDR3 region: CASSYTTPYEQYF. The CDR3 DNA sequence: TGTGCCAGCAGTTACACAACACCCTACGAGCAGTACTTC.

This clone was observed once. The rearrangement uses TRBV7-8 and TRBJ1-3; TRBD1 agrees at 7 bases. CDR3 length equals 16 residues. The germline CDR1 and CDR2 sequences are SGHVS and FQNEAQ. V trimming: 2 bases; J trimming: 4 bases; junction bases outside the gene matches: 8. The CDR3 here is CASSLRRTGAGNTIYF. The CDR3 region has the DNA TGTGCCAGCAGCTTACGGAGGACAGGTGCCGGAAACACCATATATTTT.

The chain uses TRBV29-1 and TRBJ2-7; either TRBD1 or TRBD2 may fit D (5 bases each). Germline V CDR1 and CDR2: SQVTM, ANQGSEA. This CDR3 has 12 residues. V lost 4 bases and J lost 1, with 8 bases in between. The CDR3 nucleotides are TGCAGCGTTGGGGACGGATCCTACGAGCAGTACTTC. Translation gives CSVGDGSYEQYF.

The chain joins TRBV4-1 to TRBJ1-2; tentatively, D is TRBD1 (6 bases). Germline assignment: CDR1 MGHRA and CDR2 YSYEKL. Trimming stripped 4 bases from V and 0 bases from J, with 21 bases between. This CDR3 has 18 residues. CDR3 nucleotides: TGCGCCAGCAGCCCAAGAACCCCTGGACAGCCTGCTAACTATGGCTACACCTTC. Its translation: CASSPRTPGQPANYGYTF.

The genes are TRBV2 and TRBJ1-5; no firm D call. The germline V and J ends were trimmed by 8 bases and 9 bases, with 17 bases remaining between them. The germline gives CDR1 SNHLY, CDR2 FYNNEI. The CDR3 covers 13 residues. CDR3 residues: CASGGGPLRPQHF. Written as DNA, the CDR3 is TGTGCCAGCGGAGGAGGACCACTAAGGCCCCAGCATTTT.

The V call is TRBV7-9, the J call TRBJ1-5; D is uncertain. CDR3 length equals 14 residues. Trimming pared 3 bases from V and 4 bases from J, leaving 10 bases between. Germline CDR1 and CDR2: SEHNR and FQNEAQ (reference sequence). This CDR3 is CASSFTEGNQPQHF. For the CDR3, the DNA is TGTGCCAGCAGCTTCACCGAGGGTAATCAGCCCCAGCATTTT.

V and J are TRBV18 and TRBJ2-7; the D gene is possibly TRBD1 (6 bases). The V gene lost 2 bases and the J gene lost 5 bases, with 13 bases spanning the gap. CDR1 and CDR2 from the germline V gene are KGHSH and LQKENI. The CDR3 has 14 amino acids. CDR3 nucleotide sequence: TGTGCCAGCTCACCATTCCCAGGGGCCCACGAGCAGTACTTC. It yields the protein CASSPFPGAHEQYF.

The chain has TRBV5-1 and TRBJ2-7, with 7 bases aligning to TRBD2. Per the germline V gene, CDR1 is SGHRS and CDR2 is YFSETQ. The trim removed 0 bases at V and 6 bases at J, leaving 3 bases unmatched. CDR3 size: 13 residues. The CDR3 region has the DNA TGCGCCAGCAGCTTGGAGGCTAGCGGCGAGCAGTACTTC. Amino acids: CASSLEASGEQYF.

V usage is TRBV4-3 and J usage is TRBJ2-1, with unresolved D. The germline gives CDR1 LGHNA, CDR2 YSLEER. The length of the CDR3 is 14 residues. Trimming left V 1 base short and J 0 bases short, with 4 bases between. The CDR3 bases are TGCGCCAGCAGCCAAGGCGGCTCCTACAATGAGCAGTTCTTC. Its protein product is CASSQGGSYNEQFF.

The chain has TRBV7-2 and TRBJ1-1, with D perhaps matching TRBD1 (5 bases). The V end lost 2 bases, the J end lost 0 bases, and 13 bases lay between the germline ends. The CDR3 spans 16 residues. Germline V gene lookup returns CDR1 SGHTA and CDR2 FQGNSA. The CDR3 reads CASSLSIDRMNTEAFF. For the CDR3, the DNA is TGTGCCAGCAGCTTAAGTATTGACAGAATGAACACTGAAGCTTTCTTT.

The CDR3 loop reads CASITGNTIYF. As DNA, the CDR3 is TGTGCCAGCATCACTGGAAACACCATATATTTT. The V call is TRBV6-5, the J call TRBJ1-3, with no clear D. V was cut by 7 bases and J by 2 bases, with 3 bases left in between. The CDR3 is made up of 11 amino acids. Germline CDR1 MNHEY, CDR2 SVGAGI.

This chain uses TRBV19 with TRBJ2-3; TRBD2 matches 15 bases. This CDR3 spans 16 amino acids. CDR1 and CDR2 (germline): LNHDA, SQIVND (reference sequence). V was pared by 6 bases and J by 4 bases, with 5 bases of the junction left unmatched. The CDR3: CASSRRTSGGADTQYF. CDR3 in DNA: TGTGCCAGTAGCCGCCGGACTAGCGGGGGGGCAGATACGCAGTATTTT. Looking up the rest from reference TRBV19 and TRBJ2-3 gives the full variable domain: DGGITQSPKYLFRKEGQNVTLSCEQNLNHDAMYWYRQDPGQGLRLIYYSQIVNDFQKGDIAEGYSVSREKKESFPLTVTSAQKNPTAFYLCASSRRTSGGADTQYFGPGTRLTVL.

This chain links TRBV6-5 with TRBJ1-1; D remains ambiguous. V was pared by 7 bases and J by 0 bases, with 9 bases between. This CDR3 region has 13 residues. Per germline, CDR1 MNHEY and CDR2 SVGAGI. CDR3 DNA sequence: TGTGCCAGCACCCACGGGGTGAACACTGAAGCTTTCTTT. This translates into CASTHGVNTEAFF.

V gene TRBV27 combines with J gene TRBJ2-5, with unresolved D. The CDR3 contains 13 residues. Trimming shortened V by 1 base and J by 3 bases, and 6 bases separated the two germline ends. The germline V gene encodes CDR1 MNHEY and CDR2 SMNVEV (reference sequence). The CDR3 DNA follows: TGTGCCAGCAGTTTATTGGGAAAAGAGACCCAGTACTTC. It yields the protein CASSLLGKETQYF.

CDR3 bases: TGCGCCAGCAAAGAGGCCCAAGAGACCCAGTACTTC. Protein sequence: CASKEAQETQYF. The chain uses TRBV5-1 and TRBJ2-5; D is ambiguous. Per the germline V gene, CDR1 is SGHRS and CDR2 is YFSETQ. This CDR3 contains 12 residues. V was trimmed by 6 bases and J by 1 base, leaving 7 bases between them.